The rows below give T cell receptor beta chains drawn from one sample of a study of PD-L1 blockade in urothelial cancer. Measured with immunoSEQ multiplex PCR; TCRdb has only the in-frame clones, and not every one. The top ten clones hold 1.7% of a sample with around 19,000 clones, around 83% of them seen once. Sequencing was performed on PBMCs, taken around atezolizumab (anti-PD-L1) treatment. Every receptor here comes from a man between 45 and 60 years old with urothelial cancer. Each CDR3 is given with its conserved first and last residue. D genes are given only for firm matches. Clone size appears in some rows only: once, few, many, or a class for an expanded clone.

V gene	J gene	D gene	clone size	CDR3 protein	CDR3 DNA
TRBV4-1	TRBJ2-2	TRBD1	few	CASSLTTGTGFGELFF	TGCGCCAGCAGCCTTACCACCGGGACAGGGTTCGGGGAGCTGTTTTTT
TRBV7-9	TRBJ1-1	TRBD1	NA	CASSLAGTVNTEAFF	TGTGCCAGCAGCTTAGCTGGGACAGTGAACACTGAAGCTTTCTTT
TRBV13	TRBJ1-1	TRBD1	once	CASSFTGEVTEAFF	TGTGCCAGCAGCTTTACAGGGGAGGTCACTGAAGCTTTCTTT
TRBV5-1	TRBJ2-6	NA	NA	CASSPTGSASGANVLTF	TGCGCCAGCAGCCCCACAGGGAGCGCCTCTGGGGCCAACGTCCTGACTTTC
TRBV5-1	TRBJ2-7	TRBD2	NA	CASSFLAGGTSYEQYF	TGCGCCAGCAGCTTTCTAGCGGGAGGTACGTCCTACGAGCAGTACTTC
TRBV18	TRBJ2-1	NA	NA	CASSRDTYNEQFF	TGTGCCAGCTCCCGGGACACATACAATGAGCAGTTCTTC
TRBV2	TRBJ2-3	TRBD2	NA	CASSRLAAVTDTQYF	TGTGCCAGCAGTCGACTAGCGGCTGTCACAGATACGCAGTATTTT
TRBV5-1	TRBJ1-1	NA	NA	CASSPGVATEAFF	TGCGCCAGCAGCCCCGGGGTGGCCACTGAAGCTTTCTTT
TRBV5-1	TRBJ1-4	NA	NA	CASSLMGEAGEKLFF	TGCGCCAGCAGCTTGATGGGCGAGGCGGGAGAAAAACTGTTTTTT
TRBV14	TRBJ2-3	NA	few	CASSTGWGLSPDTQYF	TGTGCCAGCAGCACCGGGTGGGGACTCTCGCCGGATACGCAGTATTTT
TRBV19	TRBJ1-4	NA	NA	CASSIDSQFEKLFF	TGTGCCAGTAGTATCGACAGTCAGTTTGAAAAACTGTTTTTT
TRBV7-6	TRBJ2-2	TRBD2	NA	CASSFQTSGNTGELFF	TGTGCCAGCAGCTTCCAGACTAGCGGAAACACCGGGGAGCTGTTTTTT
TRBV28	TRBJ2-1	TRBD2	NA	CASSSLGLAGGGVGEQFF	TGTGCCAGCAGTTCCCTTGGACTAGCGGGAGGAGGGGTGGGTGAGCAGTTCTTC
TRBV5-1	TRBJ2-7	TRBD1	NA	CASSWGQGAQYF	TGCGCCAGCAGCTGGGGACAGGGTGCCCAGTACTTC
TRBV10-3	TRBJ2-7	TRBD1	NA	CAIRGQTYEQYF	TGTGCCATCCGGGGACAGACCTACGAGCAGTACTTC
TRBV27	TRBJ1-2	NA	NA	CASSKQGPKRRGYTF	TGTGCCAGCAGTAAACAGGGTCCCAAAAGAAGGGGCTACACCTTC
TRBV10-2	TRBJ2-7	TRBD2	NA	CASSESGTSASYEQYF	TGCGCCAGCAGTGAGTCGGGGACTAGCGCTTCCTACGAGCAGTACTTC
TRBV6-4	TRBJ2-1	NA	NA	CASSSVGGAGQFF	TGTGCCAGCAGTTCTGTGGGTGGAGCCGGGCAGTTCTTC
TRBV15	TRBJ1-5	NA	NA	CATSEHQGQPQHF	TGTGCCACCAGCGAACACCAGGGTCAGCCCCAGCATTTT
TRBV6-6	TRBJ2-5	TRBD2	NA	CASSIAGGQGETQYF	TGTGCCAGCAGTATAGCGGGGGGGCAGGGAGAGACCCAGTACTTC
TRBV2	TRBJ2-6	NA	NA	CASSGTAGANVLTF	TGTGCCAGCAGTGGGACAGCTGGGGCCAACGTCCTGACTTTC
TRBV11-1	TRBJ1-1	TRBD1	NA	CASSQDRGNTEAFF	TGTGCCAGCAGTCAAGACAGGGGCAACACTGAAGCTTTCTTT
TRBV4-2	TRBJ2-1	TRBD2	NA	CASSQDLVASGSFRANEQFF	TGTGCCAGCAGCCAAGATTTGGTTGCTAGCGGGAGTTTTCGGGCCAATGAGCAGTTCTTC
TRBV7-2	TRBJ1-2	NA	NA	CASSTDLATGNYGYTF	TGTGCCAGCAGTACCGACCTCGCCACAGGGAACTATGGCTACACCTTC
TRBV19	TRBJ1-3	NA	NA	CASRQGSYGNTIYF	TGTGCCAGTAGACAGGGATCGTACGGAAACACCATATATTTT
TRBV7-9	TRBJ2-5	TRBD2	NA	CASSLAGRGGSETQYF	TGTGCCAGCAGCTTAGCAGGGCGGGGGGGCTCTGAGACCCAGTACTTC
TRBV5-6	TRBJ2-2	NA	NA	CASSLGLNTGELFF	TGTGCCAGCAGCTTGGGACTGAACACCGGGGAGCTGTTTTTT
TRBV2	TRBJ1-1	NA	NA	CASSAGGNTEAFF	TGTGCCAGCAGTGCAGGAGGGAACACTGAAGCTTTCTTT
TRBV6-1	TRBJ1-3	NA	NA	CASTKPGTDTIYF	TGTGCCAGCACTAAACCGGGAACGGACACCATATATTTT
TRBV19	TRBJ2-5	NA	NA	CASSGRQRETQYF	TGTGCCAGTAGTGGGAGGCAAAGGGAGACCCAGTACTTC
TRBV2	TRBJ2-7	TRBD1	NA	CASEGTGGWYEQYF	TGTGCCAGCGAGGGAACAGGGGGCTGGTACGAGCAGTACTTC
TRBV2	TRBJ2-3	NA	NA	CASSRLASPDTQYF	TGTGCCAGCAGTAGGCTAGCGAGCCCAGATACGCAGTATTTT
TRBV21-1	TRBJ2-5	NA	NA	CASRRVLSDRERETQYF	TGTGCCAGCCGCAGGGTTTTAAGCGACAGGGAACGAGAGACCCAGTACTTC
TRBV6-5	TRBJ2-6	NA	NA	CASIDSGANVLTF	TGTGCCAGCATAGACTCTGGGGCCAACGTCCTGACTTTC
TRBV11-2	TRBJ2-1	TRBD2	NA	CASSRLAGYNEQFF	TGTGCCAGCAGCCGACTAGCGGGTTACAATGAGCAGTTCTTC
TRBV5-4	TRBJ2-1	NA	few	CASTKTGTRHKSSYNEQFF	TGTGCCAGCACCAAAACTGGGACACGTCATAAGAGCTCCTACAATGAGCAGTTCTTC
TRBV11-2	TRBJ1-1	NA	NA	CASSTPRDTEAFF	TGTGCCAGCAGCACCCCCAGGGACACTGAAGCTTTCTTT
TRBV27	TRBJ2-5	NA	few	CASSSRRETQYF	TGTGCCAGCAGCTCAAGGAGGGAGACCCAGTACTTC
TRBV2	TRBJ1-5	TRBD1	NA	CASNFARGQTRSNQPQHF	TGTGCCAGCAATTTTGCCAGGGGGCAAACCCGCAGCAATCAGCCCCAGCATTTT
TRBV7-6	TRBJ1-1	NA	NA	CASSLIKGRETEAFF	TGTGCCAGCAGCTTAATCAAGGGGCGAGAGACTGAAGCTTTCTTT
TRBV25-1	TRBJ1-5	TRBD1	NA	CASSPGTGIGQPQHF	TGTGCCAGCAGCCCCGGGACAGGGATCGGTCAGCCCCAGCATTTT
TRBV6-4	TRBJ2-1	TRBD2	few	CASSEREANEQFF	TGTGCCAGCAGTGAGCGGGAGGCCAATGAGCAGTTCTTC
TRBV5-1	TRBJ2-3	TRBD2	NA	CASSRPGTSGAPSTDTQYF	TGCGCCAGCAGCAGGCCCGGGACTAGCGGAGCACCTAGCACAGATACGCAGTATTTT
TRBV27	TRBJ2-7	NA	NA	CAIQHGGQQYF	TGTGCCATCCAGCATGGGGGCCAGCAGTACTTC
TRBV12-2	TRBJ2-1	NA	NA	CASRPQEIGAKGLAGVCNEQFF	TGTGCAAGTCGCCCACAGGAGATTGGTGCGAAGGGACTAGCGGGAGTGTGCAATGAGCAGTTCTTC
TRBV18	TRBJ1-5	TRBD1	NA	CASSPRTGKLNQPQHF	TGTGCCAGCTCACCGCGGACAGGGAAGTTAAATCAGCCCCAGCATTTT
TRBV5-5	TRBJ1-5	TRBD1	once	CASSFTTGGGNQPQHF	TGTGCCAGCAGCTTTACGACAGGGGGGGGCAATCAGCCCCAGCATTTT
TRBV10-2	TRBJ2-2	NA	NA	CASSDQGLSELFF	TGCGCCAGCAGTGACCAAGGACTATCCGAGCTGTTTTTT
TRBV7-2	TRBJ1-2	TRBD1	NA	CASSSPKGQYGYTF	TGTGCCAGCAGCTCCCCGAAGGGACAGTATGGCTACACCTTC
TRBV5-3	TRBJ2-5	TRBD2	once	CARSLRREWVAQYF	TGTGCCAGAAGCTTGCGGCGGGAGTGGGTGGCCCAGTACTTC
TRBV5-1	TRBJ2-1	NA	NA	CASTLRGGNEQFF	TGCGCCAGCACCTTGAGGGGGGGGAATGAGCAGTTCTTC
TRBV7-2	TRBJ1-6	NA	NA	CASSLSPYNSPLHF	TGTGCCAGCAGCTTATCTCCCTATAATTCACCCCTCCACTTT
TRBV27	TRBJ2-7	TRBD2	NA	CASSPHGRSEQYF	TGTGCCAGCAGTCCCCACGGGAGGAGCGAGCAGTACTTC
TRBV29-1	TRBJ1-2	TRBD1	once	CSVEIPQGAGSYGYTF	TGCAGCGTTGAAATACCTCAGGGGGCCGGAAGCTATGGCTACACCTTC
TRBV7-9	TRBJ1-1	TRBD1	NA	CASSSQTGLVTEAFF	TGTGCCAGCAGCTCTCAGACAGGGCTTGTCACTGAAGCTTTCTTT
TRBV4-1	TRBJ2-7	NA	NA	CASSHGSNSYEQYF	TGCGCCAGCAGCCACGGGAGCAACTCCTACGAGCAGTACTTC
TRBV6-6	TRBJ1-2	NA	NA	CASSYGQLGYGYTF	TGTGCCAGCAGTTACGGGCAGTTGGGCTATGGCTACACCTTC
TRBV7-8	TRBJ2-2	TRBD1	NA	CASSPGTGGNTGELFF	TGTGCCAGCAGCCCTGGGACAGGGGGTAACACCGGGGAGCTGTTTTTT